The next 24 T cell receptor beta chains were all read from a single sample in a study of shared clonotypes between healthy human individuals. Some clones are missing from TCRdb's copy, which holds only in-frame ones; the method was immunoSEQ multiplex PCR. The table has about 2 million clones, about 95% seen once; the top ten hold roughly 1%. Naive CD8 cells, CD45RO-negative and positively selected for CCR7, excluded terminally differentiated effector memory CD45RA+ cells. The sequenced sample was naive CD8+ T cells sorted from blood. These receptor sequences come from a man younger than 35 in good health.

V usage is TRBV7-9 and J usage is TRBJ1-6; D is perhaps TRBD1 (5 bases). The V end was cut by 7 bases, the J end by 12 bases, with 22 bases between. CDR1 and CDR2 (germline): SEHNR, FQNEAQ (reference sequence). The CDR3 sequence is 15 residues long. The CDR3 DNA follows: TGTGCCAGCAATTTGGAAACGGGACCCATGGAACCCCTCCACTTT. Its protein product is CASNLETGPMEPLHF.

The V call is TRBV29-1, the J call TRBJ1-2, with D tentatively TRBD1 (5 bases). Germline V gives CDR1 SQVTM, CDR2 ANQGSEA. The length of the CDR3 is 14 residues. The V gene lost 4 bases and the J gene lost 3 bases, with 15 bases spanning the gap. The CDR3 protein is CSVGGVPSDYGYTF. CDR3 bases: TGCAGCGTTGGGGGGGTGCCTTCGGACTATGGCTACACCTTC.

The V call is TRBV11-2, the J call TRBJ2-7; a possible D gene is TRBD2 (6 bases). Trimming cost V 0 bases and J 7 bases, with 19 bases left between them. Germline assignment: CDR1 SGHAT and CDR2 FQNNGV. There are 16 residues in the CDR3. CDR3 protein: CASSLEAGMAYVEQYF. Written as DNA, the CDR3 is TGTGCCAGCAGCTTAGAGGCGGGGATGGCTTATGTGGAGCAGTACTTC.

In the case of this clone: The sample has other DNA sequences that encode this CDR3 too. J is TRBJ2-7 and V is TRBV19; tentative D call: TRBD2 (5 bases). V was clipped by 3 bases and J by 3 bases, with 9 bases between them. There are 13 residues in the CDR3. Germline assignment: CDR1 LNHDA and CDR2 SQIVND (reference sequence). The CDR3 DNA reads as TGTGCCAGTAGTATCGCCGGGAACTACGAGCAGTACTTC. Its translation is CASSIAGNYEQYF.

The rearrangement uses TRBV7-6 and TRBJ2-3; 13 bases align to TRBD2. Germline CDR1 and CDR2: SGHVS and FNYEAQ. The CDR3 is 19 amino acids. V dropped 4 bases and J dropped 3; count of bases not matched to a gene: 13. CDR3 nucleotide sequence: TGTGCCAGCAGCTATTACGGGACTAGCGGGATTGGGAGTACAGATACGCAGTATTTT. Translation gives CASSYYGTSGIGSTDTQYF.

This clone was seen only once. This chain joins TRBV6-5 and TRBJ2-3; D perhaps matches TRBD2 (6 bases). This CDR3 is 16 amino acids long. Germline CDR1 and CDR2: MNHEY and SVGAGI. The V and J ends lost 0 bases and 3 bases respectively, with 13 bases between them. In nucleotides, the CDR3 is TGTGCCAGCAGTTACTCAACGGAGGGGCTAACAGATACGCAGTATTTT. Residues: CASSYSTEGLTDTQYF.

The J gene is TRBJ2-1, the V gene TRBV30, with 8 bases that match TRBD2. The V gene's germline CDR1 is GTSNPN and CDR2 SVGIG (reference sequence). J lost 8 bases, V lost 5 bases, and 11 bases had no gene match. The CDR3 covers 14 residues. The DNA for the CDR3 is TGTGCCTGGTTTAGCGGGGTCAGAATGGATGAGCAGTTCTTC. Translation: CAWFSGVRMDEQFF.

The gene calls are TRBV5-5 and TRBJ1-6; 8 nucleotides agree with TRBD1. The germline CDR1 and CDR2 sequences are SGHKS and YYEKEE (reference sequence). This CDR3 contains 18 residues. After removal of 4 bases from V and 4 bases from J, the junction contained 13 bases not matched to a gene. CDR3 residues: CASSNLDRGSNYNSPLHF. Here the CDR3 DNA reads TGTGCCAGCAGCAATCTAGACAGGGGATCTAATTATAATTCACCCCTCCACTTT.

The chain joins TRBV2 to TRBJ2-3, with D unclear. Germline V gives CDR1 SNHLY, CDR2 FYNNEI. CDR3 length: 15 amino acids. V lost 0 bases, J lost 1 base, and 8 bases lay in between. The CDR3 loop is CASSEAEGRTDTQYF. The CDR3 DNA reads as TGTGCCAGCAGTGAAGCCGAAGGACGCACAGATACGCAGTATTTT.

The chain recombines TRBV14 with TRBJ2-1, with D unresolved. V lost 0 bases, J lost 5 bases, and 8 bases lay in between. Germline CDR1 and CDR2: SGHDN and FVKESK. This CDR3 has 14 residues. CDR3 in DNA: TGTGCCAGCAGCCAAGATCGGATGGACAATGAGCAGTTCTTC. Its translation is CASSQDRMDNEQFF.

The chain uses TRBV27 and TRBJ2-3; D is possibly TRBD1 or TRBD2 (5 bases each). The CDR3 consists of 15 residues. The V end lost 5 bases, the J end lost 5 bases, and 17 bases lay between the germline ends. Germline V gene data show CDR1 as MNHEY and CDR2 as SMNVEV (reference sequence). The CDR3 sequence is CASSMNTDGGDTQYF. The CDR3 DNA reads TGTGCCAGCAGTATGAACACGGATGGGGGAGATACGCAGTATTTT.

This chain joins TRBV27 and TRBJ1-2, with D possibly being TRBD1 (6 bases). The CDR3 contains 15 residues. The V gene lost 5 bases and the J gene lost 3 bases, with 16 bases spanning the gap. The germline V gene encodes CDR1 MNHEY and CDR2 SMNVEV (reference sequence). The CDR3 loop is CASSQARGKDYGYTF. The DNA for the CDR3 is TGTGCCAGCAGTCAGGCGAGGGGGAAGGACTATGGCTACACCTTC.

The chain uses TRBV27 and TRBJ2-5; 7 bases are shared with TRBD1. The CDR3 runs 14 residues. Germline V CDR1 and CDR2: MNHEY, SMNVEV (reference sequence). With 2 bases clipped from V and 4 bases from J, the junction kept 4 bases outside the gene matches. CDR3 nucleotides: TGTGCCAGCAGTTTACAGGGGGTTGGAGAGACCCAGTACTTC. Protein: CASSLQGVGETQYF.

The rearrangement uses TRBV5-6 and TRBJ2-3; TRBD2 matches at 7 bases. The ends lost 7 bases at V and 3 bases at J; junction bases unmatched: 11. The CDR3 runs 15 residues. Germline V gene sequence: CDR1 SGHDT, CDR2 YYEEEE. In DNA form, the CDR3 reads TGTGCCAGCGCCGAGGGGCTAGCGGTTACAGATACGCAGTATTTT. It specifies CASAEGLAVTDTQYF.

V usage is TRBV14 and J usage is TRBJ2-7; TRBD1 matches 7 bases. The CDR3 totals 15 residues. Germline values: CDR1 SGHDN, CDR2 FVKESK. J lost 5 bases, V lost 1 base, and 8 bases had no gene match. The CDR3 sequence: CASSQGRTGRDEQYF. CDR3 nucleotides: TGTGCCAGCAGCCAAGGGAGGACAGGACGAGACGAGCAGTACTTC.

With respect to this clone: The same CDR3 can be traced to other DNA sequences in this sample. In nucleotides, the CDR3 is TGTGCCAGCAGCTTAGAGAACACCGGGGAGCTGTTTTTT. Its translation: CASSLENTGELFF. The V and J genes are TRBV11-2 and TRBJ2-2; D not resolved. Germline lookup yields CDR1 SGHAT and CDR2 FQNNGV. The ends were cut back, 0 bases at V and 1 base at J, with 0 bases in the middle. The CDR3 extends over 13 amino acids. The whole variable domain, remainder taken from reference TRBV11-2 and TRBJ2-2, is EAGVAQSPRYKIIEKRQSVAFWCNPISGHATLYWYQQILGQGPKLLIQFQNNGVVDDSQLPKDRFSAERLKGVDSTLKIQPAKLEDSAVYLCASSLENTGELFFGEGSRLTVL.

The chain recombines TRBV9 with TRBJ2-1; D is uncertain. V was pared by 3 bases and J by 6 bases, with 7 bases between. Germline V lookup: CDR1 SGDLS, CDR2 YYNGEE. The CDR3 runs to 12 residues. This chain's CDR3 is CASSAAFNEQFF. CDR3 bases: TGTGCCAGCAGCGCGGCCTTCAATGAGCAGTTCTTC.

This rearrangement joins TRBV28 to TRBJ1-2; 8 bases align to TRBD1. Germline loops: CDR1 MDHEN, CDR2 SYDVKM. The CDR3 sequence is 14 residues long. Trimming cost V 6 bases and J 8 bases; bases outside gene matches: 11. Here the CDR3 DNA reads TGTGCCAGCAGGGCTGGACAGGGATTCTTAGGCTACACCTTC. Translating it yields CASRAGQGFLGYTF.

In its sample, this clone was seen once. The chain recombines TRBV27 with TRBJ2-7; D gene ambiguous. V was clipped by 6 bases and J by 2 bases, with 20 bases between them. Germline CDR1 MNHEY, CDR2 SMNVEV (reference sequence). This CDR3 has 16 amino acids. CDR3: CASSTGWAKVPYEQYF. DNA for the CDR3: TGTGCCAGCAGCACCGGCTGGGCCAAGGTCCCCTACGAGCAGTACTTC.

This chain connects TRBV15 to TRBJ2-7; 13 bases are a match to TRBD2. V was clipped by 5 bases and J by 3 bases; unmatched bases: 4. The V gene's germline CDR1 is LNHNV and CDR2 YYDKDF (reference sequence). The CDR3 runs to 15 residues. In DNA form, the CDR3 reads TGTGCCACCAGCGCGAGGACTAGCGGGAGCTACGAGCAGTACTTC. This translates into CATSARTSGSYEQYF. Using reference TRBV15 and TRBJ2-7 for the parts outside the CDR3, the full variable domain is DAMVIQNPRYQVTQFGKPVTLSCSQTLNHNVMYWYQQKSSQAPKLLFHYYDKDFNNEADTPDNFQSRRPNTSFCFLDIRSPGLGDTAMYLCATSARTSGSYEQYFGPGTRLTVT.

The chain has TRBV27 and TRBJ1-3; TRBD1 is a possible D gene (5 bases). Germline-derived CDR1 and CDR2 are MNHEY and SMNVEV (reference sequence). The V and J ends lost 0 bases and 0 bases respectively, with 12 bases between them. CDR3 length: 17 amino acids. The CDR3 loop is CASSLSAGGSSGNTIYF. CDR3 bases: TGTGCCAGCAGTTTATCTGCCGGGGGAAGCTCTGGAAACACCATATATTTT.

Concerning this clone: This specimen includes other DNA sequences encoding the same CDR3. V and J are TRBV9 and TRBJ1-1; the D gene is possibly TRBD1 (6 bases). Germline lookup yields CDR1 SGDLS and CDR2 YYNGEE. The ends were cut back, 0 bases at V and 8 bases at J, with 14 bases in the middle. The length of the CDR3 is 14 residues. This CDR3 is CASSVGGGTTEAFF. The CDR3 DNA sequence: TGTGCCAGCAGCGTAGGAGGGGGGACAACCGAAGCTTTCTTT. Drawing the rest from reference TRBV9 and TRBJ1-1, the complete variable domain is DSGVTQTPKHLITATGQRVTLRCSPRSGDLSVYWYQQSLDQGLQFLIQYYNGEERAKGNILERFSAQQFPDLHSELNLSSLELGDSALYFCASSVGGGTTEAFFGQGTRLTVV.

The gene calls are TRBV13 and TRBJ2-7, with D tentatively TRBD1 (5 bases). The CDR3 contains 13 residues. Germline V gives CDR1 PRHDT, CDR2 FYEKMQ (reference sequence). V lost 5 bases to trimming and J lost 4 bases, with 12 bases between them. The DNA for the CDR3 is TGTGCCAGCAGCCCCCCCCGACAGTACGAGCAGTACTTC. Translating it yields CASSPPRQYEQYF.

This clone is a singleton in its sample. The J gene is TRBJ2-7, the V gene TRBV2; 7 positions agree with TRBD2. The trim removed 2 bases at V and 0 bases at J, leaving 10 bases unmatched. CDR3 length: 17 residues. Germline V gives CDR1 SNHLY, CDR2 FYNNEI. The CDR3 sequence: CASSELPSSGVSYEQYF. The CDR3 DNA is TGTGCCAGCAGTGAACTTCCTTCGAGCGGGGTCTCCTACGAGCAGTACTTC.